The 3 T cell receptor beta chains below all came from one sample that was sequenced in a study of shared clonotypes between healthy human individuals. The data were produced by immunoSEQ multiplex PCR, yet TCRdb's version contains in-frame clones alone and is incomplete. The sample has around 2,000,000 clones, around 96% seen once. Naive-designated CD8 cells lacked CD45RO, were positively enriched for CCR7, and omitted terminally differentiated effector memory CD45RA+ cells. Source material: naive CD8+ T cells sorted from blood. The origin of the receptors is a man between 18 and 35 years old in good health.

The chain recombines TRBV28 with TRBJ2-1; D may be TRBD2 (6 bases). Trimming pared 8 bases from V and 9 bases from J, leaving 20 bases between. Germline values: CDR1 MDHEN, CDR2 SYDVKM. The CDR3 has 14 amino acids. The CDR3 loop is CASSGGGTSTEQFF. The CDR3 bases are TGTGCCAGCTCCGGAGGCGGGACCTCAACTGAGCAGTTCTTC.

CDR3 in amino acids: CASSFTSGDNEQFF. The DNA of the CDR3 is TGTGCCAGCAGTTTTACTAGCGGCGACAATGAGCAGTTCTTC. The chain has TRBV6-6 and TRBJ2-1, with 8 nucleotides matching TRBD2. Per the germline V gene, CDR1 is MNHNY and CDR2 is SVGAGI (reference sequence). There are 14 residues in the CDR3. Trimming at V came to 4 bases and at J to 5 bases, leaving 4 bases not matched to a gene.

The chain recombines TRBV9 with TRBJ1-2; D remains ambiguous. The V end was cut by 1 base, the J end by 0 bases, with 1 base between. The CDR3 extends over 12 amino acids. Germline loops: CDR1 SGDLS, CDR2 YYNGEE. CDR3 protein: CASSVTNYGYTF. DNA for the CDR3: TGTGCCAGCAGCGTAACTAACTATGGCTACACCTTC.